This record looks at one T cell receptor (beta chain) sequence and its context. No cognate antigen has been identified for it. Qualities for individual bases were not recorded, and no much larger clone is one base off. This entry is derived from a study of Ad26.COV2.S vaccination and SARS-CoV-2 variants (dated by TCRdb to 2020 to 2022). Concerning the study at large: Vaccine-arm donors came from COV1001, a multicentre, randomized, double-blind, placebo-controlled phase I-IIa trial of Ad26.COV2.S in healthy adults. Dosing of Ad26.COV2.S was intramuscular, at either 5x10^10 or 1x10^11 viral particles, delivered as one shot or as two shots spaced 56 days apart. The specificity and breadth of SARS-CoV-2-reactive T cell receptors after Ad26.COV2.S vaccination were assessed by TCRbeta repertoire sequencing. A total of approximately 30 samples were included in the TCR-sequenced set, comprising some 20 Ad26.COV2.S vaccine recipients, 5 placebo recipients and 8 SARS-CoV-2 convalescent individuals. Participants in the trial were split at random into five groups of five each, receiving low-dose or high-dose Ad26.COV2.S once or twice, or else placebo on both occasions. Blinding of investigators to trial group allocation was maintained during experiments and outcome assessment. Overall results and qualifications from the work: The study was not powered for comparison of responses between vaccine doses or regimens. Non-spike TCR breadth was comparable between vaccine and placebo recipients, consistent with the vaccine containing only spike. Compared with placebo recipients, Ad26.COV2.S recipients showed higher spike-specific TCR breadth (P = 0.0014). The authors noted that total T cell responses may have been underestimated by the TCR breadth and depth analyses. After vaccination, spike-specific CD8+ and CD4+ T cell responses were reported to show substantial breadth.

TCRbeta CDR3 regions were sequenced with the immunoSEQ Assay. After extraction, genomic DNA underwent amplification by bias-controlled multiplex PCR, followed by high-throughput sequencing. Regarding the original processing steps: To quantify the absolute abundance of each unique TCRbeta CDR3 region, sequences were collapsed and filtered. T cell fraction was estimated by normalization of TCRbeta template counts to usable DNA, with usable DNA being measured through amplification of reference genes present in all nucleated cells. Repertoire TCRs were annotated as SARS-CoV-2-specific by exact matching of V gene, CDR3 amino acid sequence and J gene to a known reactive TCR set. MIRA supplied the reference SARS-CoV-2 TCR set, which was filtered for enrichment in COVID-19-positive ImmuneCODE repertoires so that public or cross-reactive TCRs were removed. Using the MIRA antigens, annotated TCRs were further analysed by specific ORF or by position within an ORF. Depth was the summed frequency of annotated unique rearrangements, while breadth was defined as annotated unique rearrangements over total unique productive rearrangements. Two-sided Wilcoxon rank-sum tests were applied when comparing TCR breadth between groups. The source is immuneACCESS, and TCRdb retained only in-frame sequences with V and J called. Part of the clones is not carried over; for the studies checked, unresolved V genes explain less than half of this, and the remainder is unexplained. The D gene and trimming were derived from the DNA, and the V and J assignments and clone size from that table. This sample holds around 320,000 clones; over 80% were observed only once. The ten top clones hold approximately 2.1% of the sample.

Trimming leaves V shorter by 4 bases and J shorter by 2 bases, with the junction holding 11 bases beyond the gene matches. Sequences SGHNT (CDR1) and YYREEE (CDR2) are obtained from the germline V gene (reference sequence). The CDR3 runs 18 amino acids, cysteine and phenylalanine included. CDR3 DNA only is kept here, 54 bases in frame from base 1. Read against the paper, the sample's treatment or condition label means: some 19 received Ad26.COV2.S at low or high dose, single or two shots; about 5 received placebo; per-sample allocation not given. For vaccine and placebo recipients, the sequenced repertoires came from samples collected on day 63 after the first injection. Between 29 July and 7 August 2020, Cohort 1b enrolled some 25 adults aged 18-55 years at one site in Boston, USA. Ad26.COV2.S consisted of a replication-incompetent adenovirus type 26 vector by which a prefusion-stabilized SARS-CoV-2 spike protein from the original Wuhan strain was expressed.

Sample: peripheral blood, taken in a trial of Ad26.COV2.S vaccine versus placebo. The rearrangement joined TRBV5-4 to TRBJ2-5, and TRBD2 matches 13 of the central bases. The TCR originated in a person between 18 and 65 years old who received the Ad26.COV2.S COVID-19 vaccine or a placebo. The DNA is as follows: TGTGCCAGCAGCAGGGCCGGGACTAGCGGGGAGACACAAGAGACCCAGTACTTC. Its protein is CASSRAGTSGETQETQYF.